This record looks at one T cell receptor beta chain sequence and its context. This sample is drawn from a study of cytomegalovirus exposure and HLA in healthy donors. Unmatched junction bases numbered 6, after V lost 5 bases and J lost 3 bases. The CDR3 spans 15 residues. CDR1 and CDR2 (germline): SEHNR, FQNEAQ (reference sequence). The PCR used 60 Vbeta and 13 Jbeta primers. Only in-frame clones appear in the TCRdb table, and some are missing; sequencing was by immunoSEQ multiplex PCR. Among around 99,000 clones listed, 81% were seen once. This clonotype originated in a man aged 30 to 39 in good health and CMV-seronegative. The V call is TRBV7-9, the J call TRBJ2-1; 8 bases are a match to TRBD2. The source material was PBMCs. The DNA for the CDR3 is TGTGCCAGCAGCGCCTGGCGGGGGGACTACAATGAGCAGTTCTTC. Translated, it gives CASSAWRGDYNEQFF.